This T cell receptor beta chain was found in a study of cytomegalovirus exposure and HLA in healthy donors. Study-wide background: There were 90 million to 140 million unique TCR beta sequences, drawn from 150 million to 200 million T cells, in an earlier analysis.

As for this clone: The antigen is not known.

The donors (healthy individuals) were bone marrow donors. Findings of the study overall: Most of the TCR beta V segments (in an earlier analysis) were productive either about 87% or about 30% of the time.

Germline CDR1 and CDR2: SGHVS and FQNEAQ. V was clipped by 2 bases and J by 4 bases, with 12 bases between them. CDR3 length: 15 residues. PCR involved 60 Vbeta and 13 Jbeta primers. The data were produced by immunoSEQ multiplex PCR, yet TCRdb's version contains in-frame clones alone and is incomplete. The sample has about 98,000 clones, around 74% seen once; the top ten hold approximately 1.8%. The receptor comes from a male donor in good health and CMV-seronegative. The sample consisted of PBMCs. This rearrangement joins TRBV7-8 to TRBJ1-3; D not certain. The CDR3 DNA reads TGTGCCAGCAGCTTACGCCGGGTAACCGGAAACACCATATATTTT. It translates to CASSLRRVTGNTIYF.